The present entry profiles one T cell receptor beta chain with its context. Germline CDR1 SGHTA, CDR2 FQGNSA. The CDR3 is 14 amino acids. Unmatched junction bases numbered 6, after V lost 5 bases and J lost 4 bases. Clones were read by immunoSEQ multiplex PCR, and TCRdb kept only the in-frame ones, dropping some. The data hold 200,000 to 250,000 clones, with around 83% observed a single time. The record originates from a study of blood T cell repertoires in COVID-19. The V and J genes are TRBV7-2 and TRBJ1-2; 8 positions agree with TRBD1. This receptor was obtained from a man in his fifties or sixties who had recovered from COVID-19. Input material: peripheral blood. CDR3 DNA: TGTGCCAGCAGCAAGAGGACAGGGATCTATGGCTACACCTTC. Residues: CASSKRTGIYGYTF.